The 27 T cell receptor beta chains in this list originate from one sample, sequenced in a study of T cells after yellow fever vaccination (dated by TCRdb to between 2018 and 2020). The treatment or condition label on this specimen signifies: live attenuated yellow fever vaccine strain. Library method: 5' RACE. Sequencing used an Illumina HiSeq 2500. The public reads were reanalyzed by TCRdb: fastp trimming at Q25, MiXCR alignment, in-frame beta chains only. All rows with the same CDR3 protein become a single entry with the most common DNA and genes. The sample table shows 320,000 or so distinct CDR3 sequences, and less than 9.5% are seen once. The ten largest clones represent under 20% of the sample. Sequencing used PBMCs, obtained approximately 40 days after the first yellow fever vaccination. These receptors all come from a man between 18 and 35 years old who received the YFV17D yellow fever vaccine.

The V call is TRBV11-1, the J call TRBJ2-7; TRBD2 matches at 8 bases. The ends lost 5 bases at V and 6 bases at J; junction bases unmatched: 12. The CDR3 spans 15 residues. Germline loops: CDR1 SGHAT, CDR2 FQDESV (reference sequence). This CDR3 is CASSPGGGLFSEQYF. In nucleotides, the CDR3 is TGTGCCAGCAGCCCGGGGGGGGGACTTTTCAGCGAGCAGTACTTC.

The V and J genes are TRBV7-9 and TRBJ2-5; D unresolved. CDR3 length equals 13 residues. Trimming took 5 bases from V and 5 from J, leaving 12 bases between them. The germline V gene encodes CDR1 SEHNR and CDR2 FQNEAQ (reference sequence). The CDR3 DNA is TGTGCCAGCAGCCCGGATATAGAGGAGACCCAGTACTTC. It codes for CASSPDIEETQYF.

V and J are TRBV5-1 and TRBJ2-3, with 8 bases matching TRBD1. The CDR3 has 15 amino acids. Germline values: CDR1 SGHRS, CDR2 YFSETQ. Trimming cost V 0 bases and J 6 bases; bases outside gene matches: 6. The CDR3 bases are TGCGCCAGCAGCTTGGCGGACAGGGATCGGGATACGCAGTATTTT. Protein sequence: CASSLADRDRDTQYF.

The chain carries TRBV20-1 and TRBJ1-2; 8 nucleotides align to TRBD1. Unmatched junction bases numbered 13, after V lost 6 bases and J lost 4 bases. Per the germline V gene, CDR1 is DFQATT and CDR2 is SNEGSKA (reference sequence). The CDR3 covers 15 residues. For the CDR3, the DNA is TGCAGTGCCCGGAGGTTGGACAGGGCGTTCTATGGCTACACCTTC. Translating gives CSARRLDRAFYGYTF.

This clonotype has only a few counts. The CDR3, as DNA: TGTGCCAGCAGCTTCCTATACGGTACTGAAGCTTTCTTT. Its translation: CASSFLYGTEAFF. V is TRBV7-2 and J is TRBJ1-1; D unresolved. V lost 3 bases, J lost 5 bases, and 10 bases lay in between. The germline gives CDR1 SGHTA, CDR2 FQGNSA. CDR3 length equals 13 residues. Based on the CDR3 plus reference TRBV7-2 and TRBJ1-1, the full variable domain is GAGVSQSPSNKVTEKGKDVELRCDPISGHTALYWYRQSLGQGLEFLIYFQGNSAPDKSGLPSDRFSAERTGGSVSTLTIQRTQQEDSAVYLCASSFLYGTEAFFGQGTRLTVV.

The chain combines TRBV9 with TRBJ1-1; D gene uncertain. The CDR3 runs to 13 residues. V was shortened by 4 bases and J by 10 bases, with 17 bases between the two germline ends. Germline V CDR1 and CDR2: SGDLS, YYNGEE. CDR3 loop: CASSKTVSDRAFF. The CDR3 nucleotides are TGTGCCAGCAGCAAGACCGTATCGGATCGAGCTTTCTTT.

This clonotype was observed at least ten times. One end of the junction fails to match germline, which may point to a read error. The chain joins TRBV5-1 to TRBJ1-6, with 10 bases that match TRBD1. Germline values: CDR1 SGHRS, CDR2 YFSETQ. CDR3 length: 14 residues. CDR3: CASSPGQGGSPLHF. The DNA of the CDR3 is TGTGCCAGCAGTCCTGGACAGGGGGGGTCACCCCTCCACTTT.

The chain has TRBV15 and TRBJ2-1, with a possible D match to TRBD2 (5 bases). This CDR3 comprises 16 residues. Trimming left V 4 bases short and J 0 bases short, with 13 bases between. Looked up from germline, CDR1 is LNHNV and CDR2 is YYDKDF (reference sequence). CDR3 residues: CATSKASGISYNEQFF. The CDR3 DNA follows: TGTGCCACCAGCAAAGCGTCGGGAATCTCCTACAATGAGCAGTTCTTC.

This clonotype has at least ten counts. The V and J genes are TRBV7-3 and TRBJ2-3; D is unclear. There are 15 residues in the CDR3. V shed 2 bases and J shed 4 bases, with 13 bases lying between them. The V gene's germline CDR1 is SGHTA and CDR2 FQGTGA. Here the CDR3 DNA reads TGTGCCAGCAGCTTACGTGGGGATTGGTCAGATACGCAGTATTTT. It encodes CASSLRGDWSDTQYF.

The chain has TRBV9 and TRBJ1-6, with D uncertain. CDR1 and CDR2 (germline): SGDLS, YYNGEE. The CDR3 is made up of 13 amino acids. Trimming stripped 5 bases from V and 1 base from J, with 4 bases between. The DNA for the CDR3 is TGTGCCAGCAGAGAATCCTATAATTCACCCCTCCACTTT. The encoded protein is CASRESYNSPLHF.

The rearrangement joins TRBV20-1 to TRBJ1-4; D not certain. The CDR3 runs to 14 residues. CDR1 and CDR2 from the germline V gene are DFQATT and SNEGSKA (reference sequence). V was shortened by 0 bases and J by 8 bases, with 13 bases between the two germline ends. The CDR3 protein is CSAREGEHREKLFF. The CDR3, as DNA: TGCAGTGCTAGAGAGGGTGAACATCGGGAAAAACTGTTTTTT.

This clonotype was seen a handful of times. The chain couples TRBV19 to TRBJ2-3, with 7 bases identical to TRBD1. V dropped 5 bases and J dropped 0; count of bases not matched to a gene: 17. Germline V gives CDR1 LNHDA, CDR2 SQIVND (reference sequence). CDR3 size: 19 residues. The CDR3 nucleotides read TGTGCCAGTAGTGATGACCACAATGCCGGGACAGCGAGCACAGATACGCAGTATTTT. Translation: CASSDDHNAGTASTDTQYF.

V gene TRBV7-2 combines with J gene TRBJ1-2; TRBD1 matches 12 bases. V gave up 0 bases and J gave up 8 bases; unmatched junction bases: 4. Germline V gene lookup returns CDR1 SGHTA and CDR2 FQGNSA. CDR3 size: 15 residues. The CDR3 DNA sequence: TGTGCCAGCAGCTTAGCGGGGGACAGGGGGCACGGCTACACCTTC. Translated: CASSLAGDRGHGYTF.

This clonotype was seen at least ten times. The chain uses TRBV4-2 and TRBJ2-3, with D tentatively TRBD1 (6 bases). The CDR3 contains 15 residues. V was pared by 1 base and J by 2 bases, with 10 bases between. Per the germline V gene, CDR1 is LGHNA and CDR2 is YNFKEQ. Here the CDR3 reads CASSQGGTHTDTQYF. The CDR3 DNA reads TGTGCCAGCAGCCAAGGGGGGACACACACAGATACGCAGTATTTT.

This clonotype was detected a few times. This chain's CDR3 is CASSLYRTSGVQTQYF. The CDR3 bases are TGTGCCAGCAGTCTATATAGGACTAGCGGGGTACAGACCCAGTACTTC. The rearrangement uses TRBV6-2 or TRBV6-3 and TRBJ2-5, with 12 bases that match TRBD2. This CDR3 region has 16 residues. Germline-derived CDR1 and CDR2 are MNHEY and SVGEGT. J gave up 6 bases and V 5 bases, and 10 bases lay outside the gene matches.

This clonotype was detected only a few times. The CDR3 loop reads CASSFQGGGGGYTF. DNA for the CDR3: TGTGCCAGCAGCTTTCAGGGAGGTGGAGGTGGCTACACCTTC. J is TRBJ1-2 and V is TRBV5-4; a weak D match, TRBD1 (5 bases). The V gene's germline CDR1 is SGHNT and CDR2 YYREEE (reference sequence). V was shortened by 2 bases and J by 7 bases, with 15 bases between the two germline ends. The CDR3 consists of 14 residues.

This clonotype occurred many times. The chain combines TRBV5-1 with TRBJ2-1; 14 nucleotides agree with TRBD2. The junction had 5 bases not matched to a gene; V was cut back by 0 bases and J by 15 bases. Germline V CDR1 and CDR2: SGHRS, YFSETQ. The CDR3 covers 14 residues. The CDR3 here is CASSLGLAGGPRFF. As DNA, the CDR3 is TGCGCCAGCAGCTTGGGACTAGCGGGGGGGCCGCGGTTCTTC.

V is TRBV5-1 and J is TRBJ1-6; D unclear. With 2 bases removed from V and 9 bases from J, the gap between germline ends came to 9 bases. From germline, CDR1 is SGHRS and CDR2 YFSETQ. The CDR3 has 13 amino acids. This CDR3 is CASSFLVGSPLHF. CDR3 DNA: TGCGCCAGCAGCTTCTTAGTTGGTTCACCCCTCCACTTT.

In this sample, this clonotype turned up many times. The V and J genes are TRBV18 and TRBJ1-2; possibly TRBD1 for D (6 bases). Deletions cut 5 bases from V and 7 bases from J, with 11 bases between. This CDR3 has 12 amino acids. The germline gives CDR1 KGHSH, CDR2 LQKENI. CDR3 amino acids: CASSTGGPGYTF. The CDR3, as DNA: TGTGCCAGCTCAACGGGGGGCCCTGGCTACACCTTC. The whole variable domain, remainder taken from reference TRBV18 and TRBJ1-2, is NAGVMQNPRHLVRRRGQEARLRCSPMKGHSHVYWYRQLPEEGLKFMVYLQKENIIDESGMPKERFSAEFPKEGPSILRIQQVVRGDSAAYFCASSTGGPGYTFGSGTRLTVV.

The V and J genes are TRBV12-3 or TRBV12-4 and TRBJ2-6, with a tentative D call TRBD2 (6 bases). V was trimmed by 2 bases and J by 2 bases, leaving 22 bases between them. The CDR3 runs to 20 residues. CDR3 DNA: TGTGCCAGCAGTTTATACAGGCGGGGCCTTCTTAGCCCTGGGGCCAACGTCCTGACTTTC. Protein product: CASSLYRRGLLSPGANVLTF.

This chain uses TRBV20-1 with TRBJ1-2; TRBD1 might be the D (5 bases). The CDR3 consists of 15 residues. Trimming cost V 1 base and J 1 base, with 13 bases left between them. From germline, CDR1 is DFQATT and CDR2 SNEGSKA (reference sequence). The CDR3 bases are TGCAGTGCTAGAGGAACGACAGTACTTAACTATGGCTACACCTTC. Residues: CSARGTTVLNYGYTF.

This clonotype turned up a few times. This chain links TRBV20-1 with TRBJ2-7; 10 bases align to TRBD2. The trim removed 2 bases at V and 2 bases at J, leaving 3 bases unmatched. This CDR3 region has 14 residues. Per germline, CDR1 DFQATT and CDR2 SNEGSKA (reference sequence). The DNA for the CDR3 is TGCAGTGCTAGAAGCGGGGGGGCCCCCTACGAGCAGTACTTC. It codes for CSARSGGAPYEQYF.

The chain couples TRBV4-1 to TRBJ2-7; 7 bases line up with TRBD2. Germline V gene sequence: CDR1 MGHRA, CDR2 YSYEKL. Trimming cost V 4 bases and J 3 bases; bases outside gene matches: 12. The CDR3 contains 16 residues. DNA of the CDR3: TGCGCCAGCAGCCCGGCTGGGGGGGAGGGTGACTACGAGCAGTACTTC. It codes for CASSPAGGEGDYEQYF.

This clonotype has a handful of counts. This chain links TRBV7-2 with TRBJ2-7; D gene unclear. The V gene lost 0 bases and the J gene lost 4 bases, with 7 bases spanning the gap. Germline V gene lookup returns CDR1 SGHTA and CDR2 FQGNSA. The CDR3 spans 13 residues. CDR3 DNA sequence: TGTGCCAGCAGCTTAGCGTCCATGTACGAGCAGTACGTC. Translating it yields CASSLASMYEQYV.

This clonotype was picked up a small number of times. The CDR3, as DNA: TGCAGTGCTAGAGATCCGGGGGGGCGCCCTGAAGCTTTCTTT. Encoded protein: CSARDPGGRPEAFF. The chain is built from TRBV20-1 and TRBJ1-1; D is possibly TRBD1 (6 bases). The CDR3 has 14 amino acids. Germline loops: CDR1 DFQATT, CDR2 SNEGSKA (reference sequence). V was cut by 0 bases and J by 6 bases, with 14 bases left in between.

The chain uses TRBV28 and TRBJ1-1; a weak D match, TRBD1 (6 bases). CDR1 and CDR2 from the germline V gene are MDHEN and SYDVKM. CDR3 size: 17 residues. V dropped 7 bases and J dropped 5 bases, with 26 bases sitting between them. The CDR3 protein is CASIRSQRTKGGTEAFF. The CDR3 DNA reads TGTGCCAGCATAAGGTCGCAGCGCACAAAAGGGGGGACTGAAGCTTTCTTT. The full variable domain, completed using reference TRBV28 and TRBJ1-1, is DVKVTQSSRYLVKRTGEKVFLECVQDMDHENMFWYRQDPGLGLRLIYFSYDVKMKEKGDIPEGYSVSREKKERFSLILESASTNQTSMYLCASIRSQRTKGGTEAFFGQGTRLTVV.

The J gene is TRBJ2-5, the V gene TRBV13; 12 bases agree with TRBD2. Germline V gene lookup returns CDR1 PRHDT and CDR2 FYEKMQ (reference sequence). This CDR3 region has 17 residues. J was trimmed by 5 bases and V by 5 bases; bases with no gene match: 12. The DNA of the CDR3 is TGTGCCAGCAGCCCTCGGACTAGCGGGGACTATCTGGAGACCCAGTACTTC. Amino acids: CASSPRTSGDYLETQYF. Complete variable domain (other parts from reference TRBV13 and TRBJ2-5): AAGVIQSPRHLIKEKRETATLKCYPIPRHDTVYWYQQGPGQDPQFLISFYEKMQSDKGSIPDRFSAQQFSDYHSELNMSSLELGDSALYFCASSPRTSGDYLETQYFGPGTRLLVL.